This paragraph covers one TCR beta chain sequence. This entry is derived from a study of control samples from healthy donors and cancer patients. TCRdb's copy holds only in-frame clones and misses some; the assay was immunoSEQ multiplex PCR. The sample lists about 130,000 clones, around 92% occurring once. Input material: PBMCs. This receptor was taken from a man older than 75 with head and neck cancer.

CDR3 in amino acids: CASSLLLAEETQYF. The CDR3 DNA reads TGTGCCAGCAGCTTACTACTAGCCGAAGAGACCCAGTACTTC. The gene calls are TRBV7-9 and TRBJ2-5; a possible D gene is TRBD2 (6 bases). The CDR3 spans 14 residues. V lost 2 bases and J 3 bases, leaving 10 bases between the germline ends. Germline loops: CDR1 SEHNR, CDR2 FQNEAQ (reference sequence). Complete variable domain (other parts from reference TRBV7-9 and TRBJ2-5): DTGVSQNPRHKITKRGQNVTFRCDPISEHNRLYWYRQTLGQGPEFLTYFQNEAQLEKSRLLSDRFSAERPKGSFSTLEIQRTEQGDSAMYLCASSLLLAEETQYFGPGTRLLVL.